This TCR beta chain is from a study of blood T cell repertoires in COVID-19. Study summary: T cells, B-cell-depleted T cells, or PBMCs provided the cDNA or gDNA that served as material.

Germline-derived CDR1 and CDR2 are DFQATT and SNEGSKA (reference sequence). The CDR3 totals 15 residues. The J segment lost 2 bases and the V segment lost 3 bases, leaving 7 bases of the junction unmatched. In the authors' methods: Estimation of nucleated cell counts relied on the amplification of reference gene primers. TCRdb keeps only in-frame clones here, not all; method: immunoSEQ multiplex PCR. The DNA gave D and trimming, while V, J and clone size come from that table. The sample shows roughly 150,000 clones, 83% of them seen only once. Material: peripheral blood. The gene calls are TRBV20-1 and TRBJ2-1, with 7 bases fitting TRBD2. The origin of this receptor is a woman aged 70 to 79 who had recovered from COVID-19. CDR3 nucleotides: TGCAGTGCTAGTGGCACTAGCGCAACCTACAATGAGCAGTTCTTC. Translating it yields CSASGTSATYNEQFF.